The clone carrying this TCR beta chain was detected a few times. What it binds is not known. This record belongs to a study of T cells in Graves' hyperthyroidism and ophthalmopathy. Regarding the study as a whole: A 13 V-J signature model discriminated ophthalmopathy versus stable hyperthyroidism.

The study collected blood at first hyperthyroidism diagnosis, before any ophthalmopathy symptoms arose. From RNA transcripts, TCR beta CDR3 regions were amplified. Primed by the HTBI set, a first-round RT-PCR was run on the TCR CDR3. In TCRdb, the multiplex PCR reads were re-called with MiXCR into one record per CDR3 protein. The repertoire holds over 250,000 distinct CDR3 sequences, with less than 30% as singletons. Germline-derived CDR1 and CDR2 are MDHEN and SYDVKM. This CDR3 contains 14 residues. V dropped 9 bases and J dropped 4 bases, with 15 bases sitting between them. Sequencing was done on a sample of blood. This chain joins TRBV28 and TRBJ2-2; tentatively, D is TRBD1 or TRBD2 (5 bases each). The clonotype originates from a man aged 35 to 55 with Graves' hyperthyroidism that later progressed to Graves' ophthalmopathy. The CDR3 DNA is TGTGCCAGTTGGTTGGGGGAAAGCACCGGGGAGCTGTTTTTT. Its protein product is CASWLGESTGELFF. Variable domain in full (rest from reference TRBV28 and TRBJ2-2): DVKVTQSSRYLVKRTGEKVFLECVQDMDHENMFWYRQDPGLGLRLIYFSYDVKMKEKGDIPEGYSVSREKKERFSLILESASTNQTSMYLCASWLGESTGELFFGEGSRLTVL.